These 12 T cell receptor beta chains share one sample of origin, sequenced in a study of CD8 T cells in Susac syndrome. Random-hexamer reverse transcription was applied to roughly 0.5 to 1 ug RNA. TCRdb re-analysed the immunoSEQ multiplex PCR reads in MiXCR, keeping a single row per CDR3 protein. Altogether 150,000 to 200,000 distinct CDR3 sequences are present, around 95% being singletons, with the ten largest covering more than 0.13%. Sequenced: CD4+ T cells from PBMCs. The receptor set was obtained from a human donor in good health.

V is TRBV20-1 and J is TRBJ1-4; D is possibly TRBD1 (6 bases). The CDR3 totals 14 residues. V lost 5 bases, J lost 4 bases, and 14 bases lay in between. Germline CDR1 DFQATT, CDR2 SNEGSKA (reference sequence). This CDR3 reads CSASKGVFNEKLFF. CDR3 in DNA: TGCAGTGCTTCAAAGGGGGTCTTTAATGAAAAACTGTTTTTT.

The rearrangement uses TRBV5-6 and TRBJ1-1; 7 bases agree with TRBD1. Germline V gives CDR1 SGHDT, CDR2 YYEEEE. The V and J ends lost 4 bases and 1 base, in that order; junction bases with no gene match: 10. The CDR3 is 16 residues long. This chain's CDR3 is CASSLRTGGGNTEAFF. As DNA, the CDR3 is TGTGCCAGCAGCCTCAGGACAGGAGGGGGGAACACTGAAGCTTTCTTT. The whole variable domain, filled in from reference TRBV5-6 and TRBJ1-1, reads DAGVTQSPTHLIKTRGQQVTLRCSPKSGHDTVSWYQQALGQGPQFIFQYYEEEERQRGNFPDRFSGHQFPNYSSELNVNALLLGDSALYLCASSLRTGGGNTEAFFGQGTRLTVV.

The chain uses TRBV19 and TRBJ1-5; 7 nucleotides align to TRBD1. Germline V lookup: CDR1 LNHDA, CDR2 SQIVND (reference sequence). With 5 bases clipped from V and 0 bases from J, the junction kept 7 bases outside the gene matches. This CDR3 region has 16 residues. DNA for the CDR3: TGTGCCAGTAGTGCCTGGACAGGTTATAGCAATCAGCCCCAGCATTTT. It specifies CASSAWTGYSNQPQHF. The full variable domain, in which reference TRBV19 and TRBJ1-5 provide the parts outside the CDR3, is DGGITQSPKYLFRKEGQNVTLSCEQNLNHDAMYWYRQDPGQGLRLIYYSQIVNDFQKGDIAEGYSVSREKKESFPLTVTSAQKNPTAFYLCASSAWTGYSNQPQHFGDGTRLSIL.

The gene calls are TRBV29-1 and TRBJ2-1; D may be TRBD2 (5 bases). With 6 bases removed from V and 5 bases from J, the gap between germline ends came to 8 bases. The germline gives CDR1 SQVTM, CDR2 ANQGSEA. CDR3 length: 11 residues. CDR3 nucleotide sequence: TGCAGCGTGGGGAGAGACAATGAGCAGTTCTTC. Translation gives CSVGRDNEQFF.

The rearrangement uses TRBV20-1 and TRBJ1-2; D ambiguous. Trimming shortened V by 3 bases and J by 4 bases, and 18 bases separated the two germline ends. The CDR3 extends over 15 amino acids. Germline-derived CDR1 and CDR2 are DFQATT and SNEGSKA (reference sequence). Here the CDR3 reads CSASESGRRGYGYTF. The CDR3 nucleotides read TGCAGTGCTAGTGAATCAGGCCGTCGGGGCTATGGCTACACCTTC.

This chain connects TRBV2 to TRBJ1-2; D might be TRBD1 (5 bases). The germline CDR1 and CDR2 sequences are SNHLY and FYNNEI. V was cut by 4 bases and J by 2 bases, with 8 bases left in between. This CDR3 has 13 amino acids. The DNA for the CDR3 is TGTGCCAGCAGTGTGGACACAAACTATGGCTACACCTTC. It codes for CASSVDTNYGYTF.

This chain links TRBV2 with TRBJ1-2, with 9 bases matching TRBD1. The CDR3 runs to 14 residues. Germline CDR1 is SNHLY and CDR2 is FYNNEI. The junction had 7 bases not matched to a gene; V was cut back by 4 bases and J by 7 bases. The CDR3 DNA is TGTGCCAGCAGTGTTTCACAGGGGGCCTCTGGCTACACCTTC. This codes for CASSVSQGASGYTF.

The chain uses TRBV29-1 and TRBJ1-1; D is undetermined. The CDR3 is 14 amino acids. CDR1 and CDR2 from the germline V gene are SQVTM and ANQGSEA. V was pared by 6 bases and J by 0 bases, with 14 bases between. The CDR3 DNA reads as TGCAGCGTAGGAATGGCCAGTATGAACACTGAAGCTTTCTTT. It is translated as CSVGMASMNTEAFF.

J is TRBJ2-5 and V is TRBV20-1; D not certain. CDR1 and CDR2 from the germline V gene are DFQATT and SNEGSKA (reference sequence). Trimming took off 1 base at V and 4 bases at J, with 4 bases between the two ends. CDR3 length: 11 amino acids. This chain's CDR3 is CSARVIETQYF. DNA for the CDR3: TGCAGTGCTAGAGTGATAGAGACCCAGTACTTC.

This clonotype was seen only a few times. This chain links TRBV20-1 with TRBJ2-3; 11 bases map to TRBD2. The germline V gene has CDR1 DFQATT and CDR2 SNEGSKA (reference sequence). The CDR3 covers 14 residues. J gave up 4 bases and V 3 bases, and 3 bases lay outside the gene matches. The CDR3 nucleotides read TGCAGTGCTAGGGCTAGCGGGGGGTCAGATACGCAGTATTTT. Its protein is CSARASGGSDTQYF.

CDR3 DNA sequence: TGCAGTGCTAGTTCCGGACCGGGACAGGGGGCGGGTGGGGCCAACGTCCTGACTTTC. Translated: CSASSGPGQGAGGANVLTF. The chain links TRBV20-1 to TRBJ2-6; TRBD1 matches at 12 bases. Per the germline V gene, CDR1 is DFQATT and CDR2 is SNEGSKA (reference sequence). The CDR3 consists of 19 residues. V dropped 3 bases and J dropped 3; count of bases not matched to a gene: 12.

The rearrangement joins TRBV20-1 to TRBJ2-7; D is undetermined. V gave up 6 bases and J gave up 6 bases, with 12 bases separating them. Per germline, CDR1 DFQATT and CDR2 SNEGSKA (reference sequence). There are 11 residues in the CDR3. CDR3 in amino acids: CSASRSAEQYF. In nucleotides, the CDR3 is TGCAGTGCCTCCAGGTCGGCCGAGCAGTACTTC.